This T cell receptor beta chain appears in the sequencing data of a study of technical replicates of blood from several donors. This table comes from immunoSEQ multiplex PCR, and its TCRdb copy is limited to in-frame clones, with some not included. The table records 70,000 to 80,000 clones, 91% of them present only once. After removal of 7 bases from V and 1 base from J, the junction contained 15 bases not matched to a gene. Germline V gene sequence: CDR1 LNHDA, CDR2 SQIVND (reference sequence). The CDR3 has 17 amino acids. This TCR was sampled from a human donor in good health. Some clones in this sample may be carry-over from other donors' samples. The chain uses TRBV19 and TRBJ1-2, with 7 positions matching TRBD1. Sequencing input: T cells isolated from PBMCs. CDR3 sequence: CASKGTVGSYHNYGYTF. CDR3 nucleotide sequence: TGTGCCAGTAAGGGGACAGTCGGTTCTTACCATAACTATGGCTACACCTTC.